Following are 11 T cell receptor beta chains from one sample sequenced in a study of shared clonotypes between healthy human individuals. The data were produced by immunoSEQ multiplex PCR, yet TCRdb's version contains in-frame clones alone and is incomplete. The sample has about 2.4 million clones; 80% to 95% are singletons. Specimen: naive CD4+ T cells from PBMCs. Subset denoted: CD45RA+ positively selected. The source of these receptors is a man aged 18 to 35 in good health. Some clones in this sample may be carry-over from other donors' samples.

The table lists this clone with a count of one. This chain uses TRBV10-3 with TRBJ2-7; 10 bases align to TRBD2. V lost 0 bases, J lost 6 bases, and 8 bases stayed unmatched. Looked up from germline, CDR1 is ENHRY and CDR2 is SYGVKD. The CDR3 contains 16 residues. The chain's CDR3 is CAISESVPLAGAEQYF. In DNA, the CDR3 is TGTGCCATCAGTGAGTCGGTACCGCTAGCGGGAGCCGAGCAGTACTTC.

The gene calls are TRBV29-1 and TRBJ2-2; 10 bases align to TRBD1. The length of the CDR3 is 12 residues. V was pared by 6 bases and J by 7 bases, with 2 bases of the junction left unmatched. Germline V CDR1 and CDR2: SQVTM, ANQGSEA. The CDR3 DNA sequence: TGCAGCGTGACAGGGGGCTACGGGGAGCTGTTTTTT. This sequence encodes CSVTGGYGELFF.

The genes are TRBV28 and TRBJ2-6; TRBD2 is a possible D gene (6 bases). The CDR3 has 17 residues. In germline, CDR1 is MDHEN, CDR2 SYDVKM. The V gene lost 3 bases and the J gene lost 0 bases, with 12 bases spanning the gap. The CDR3 reads CASSFGGLNSGANVLTF. CDR3 nucleotides: TGTGCCAGCAGTTTTGGGGGACTCAACTCTGGGGCCAACGTCCTGACTTTC. The variable domain in full, completed from reference TRBV28 and TRBJ2-6, reads DVKVTQSSRYLVKRTGEKVFLECVQDMDHENMFWYRQDPGLGLRLIYFSYDVKMKEKGDIPEGYSVSREKKERFSLILESASTNQTSMYLCASSFGGLNSGANVLTFGAGSRLTVL.

The chain has TRBV5-1 and TRBJ2-3; D is unresolved. V gave up 5 bases and J gave up 3 bases, with 7 bases separating them. Germline assignment: CDR1 SGHRS and CDR2 YFSETQ. CDR3 length: 12 residues. DNA of the CDR3: TGCGCCAGCAGAACCGAGACAGATACGCAGTATTTT. It yields the protein CASRTETDTQYF.

The V gene is TRBV19, the J gene TRBJ2-1; TRBD2 matches 13 bases. CDR3 length: 17 residues. J lost 8 bases, V lost 6 bases, and 13 bases had no gene match. CDR1 is LNHDA and CDR2 is SQIVND in the germline V gene (reference sequence). CDR3 DNA sequence: TGTGCCAGTAGCCGCCATGGGACTAGCGGGAAGAGGTATGAGCAGTTCTTC. Translating it yields CASSRHGTSGKRYEQFF.

In this sample, this clone turned up a few times. The chain employs TRBV9 and TRBJ2-1; D is possibly TRBD1 (6 bases). The CDR3 spans 13 residues. Trimming pared 1 base from V and 9 bases from J, leaving 11 bases between. Germline CDR1 reads SGDLS; CDR2 reads YYNGEE. The CDR3 nucleotides are TGTGCCAGCAGCGTAAGGGGGATCGGTGAGCAGTTCTTC. The encoded protein is CASSVRGIGEQFF.

The chain carries TRBV30 and TRBJ1-3, with D tentatively TRBD1 (5 bases). The CDR3 consists of 13 residues. Germline values: CDR1 GTSNPN, CDR2 SVGIG (reference sequence). The ends were cut back, 0 bases at V and 7 bases at J, with 10 bases in the middle. Written as DNA, the CDR3 is TGTGCCTGGAGTGTGGGGGGTCGCAACACCATATATTTT. Amino acid sequence: CAWSVGGRNTIYF.

The rearrangement uses TRBV7-9 and TRBJ1-1; TRBD1 is a possible D gene (6 bases). In germline, CDR1 is SEHNR, CDR2 FQNEAQ (reference sequence). Trimming removed 1 base at V and 4 bases at J, with 10 bases between. The CDR3 is made up of 14 amino acids. The CDR3 is CASSLDGGLTEAFF. The CDR3 nucleotides are TGTGCCAGCAGCTTAGACGGGGGGCTCACTGAAGCTTTCTTT.

V gene TRBV27 combines with J gene TRBJ2-7, with D maybe TRBD1 (6 bases). In germline, CDR1 is MNHEY, CDR2 SMNVEV (reference sequence). Between the trimmed V and J ends, which lost 6 bases and 0 bases, there was a span of 12 bases. CDR3 size: 14 residues. The CDR3 DNA sequence: TGTGCCAGCAGACAACAGGGTAGCTCCTACGAGCAGTACTTC. Its translation: CASRQQGSSYEQYF.

This sequence joins TRBV2 and TRBJ2-1; TRBD2 matches at 13 bases. This CDR3 has 16 residues. V shed 5 bases and J 7 bases; nucleotides not matched to a gene: 8. Per the germline V gene, CDR1 is SNHLY and CDR2 is FYNNEI. This chain's CDR3 is CASSKGTSGIVNEQFF. CDR3 nucleotide sequence: TGTGCCAGCAGTAAAGGGACTAGCGGGATTGTTAATGAGCAGTTCTTC.

The chain joins TRBV5-1 to TRBJ1-4; D gene ambiguous. The V end lost 6 bases, the J end lost 0 bases, and 12 bases lay between the germline ends. Germline V gene data show CDR1 as SGHRS and CDR2 as YFSETQ. This CDR3 region has 15 residues. The CDR3 protein is CASTGGSSTNEKLFF. In DNA form, the CDR3 reads TGCGCCAGCACCGGTGGCAGTTCAACTAATGAAAAACTGTTTTTT.